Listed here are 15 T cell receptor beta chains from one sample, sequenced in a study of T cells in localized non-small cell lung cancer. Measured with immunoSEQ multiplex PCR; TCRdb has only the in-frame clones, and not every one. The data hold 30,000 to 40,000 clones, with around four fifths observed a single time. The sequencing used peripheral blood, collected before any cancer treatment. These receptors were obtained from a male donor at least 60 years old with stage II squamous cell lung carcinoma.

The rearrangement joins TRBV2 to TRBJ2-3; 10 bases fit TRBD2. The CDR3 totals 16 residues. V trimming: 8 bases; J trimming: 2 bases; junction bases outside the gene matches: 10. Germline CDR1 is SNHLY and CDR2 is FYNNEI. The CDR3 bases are TGTGCCAGCGTTGGGGGACTAGCGAGGTCCACAGATACGCAGTATTTT. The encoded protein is CASVGGLARSTDTQYF.

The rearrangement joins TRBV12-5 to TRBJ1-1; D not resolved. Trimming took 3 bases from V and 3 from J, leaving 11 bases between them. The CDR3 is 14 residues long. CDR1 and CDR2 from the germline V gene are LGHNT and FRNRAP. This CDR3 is CASGFSRDYTEAFF. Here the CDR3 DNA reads TGTGCTAGTGGTTTTTCCCGCGATTACACTGAAGCTTTCTTT.

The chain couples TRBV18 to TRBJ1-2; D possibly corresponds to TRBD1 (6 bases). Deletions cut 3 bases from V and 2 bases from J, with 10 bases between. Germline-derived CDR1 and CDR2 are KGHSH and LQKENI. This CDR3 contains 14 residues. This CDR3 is CASSPEGGNYGYTF. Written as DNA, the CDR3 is TGTGCCAGCTCACCGGAGGGGGGGAACTATGGCTACACCTTC. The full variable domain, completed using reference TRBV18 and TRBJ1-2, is NAGVMQNPRHLVRRRGQEARLRCSPMKGHSHVYWYRQLPEEGLKFMVYLQKENIIDESGMPKERFSAEFPKEGPSILRIQQVVRGDSAAYFCASSPEGGNYGYTFGSGTRLTVV.

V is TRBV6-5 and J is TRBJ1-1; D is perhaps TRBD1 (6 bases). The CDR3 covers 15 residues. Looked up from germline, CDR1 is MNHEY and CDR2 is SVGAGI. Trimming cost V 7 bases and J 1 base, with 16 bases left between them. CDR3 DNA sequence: TGTGCCAGCATTCCCCGGGGGCCGCGGAACACTGAAGCTTTCTTT. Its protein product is CASIPRGPRNTEAFF.

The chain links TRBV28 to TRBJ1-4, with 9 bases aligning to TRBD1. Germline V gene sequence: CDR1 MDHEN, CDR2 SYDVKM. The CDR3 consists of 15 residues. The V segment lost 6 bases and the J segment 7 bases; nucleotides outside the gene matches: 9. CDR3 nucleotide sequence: TGTGCCAGCAGAGCTAACAACAGGGGGCGTGAAAAACTGTTTTTT. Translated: CASRANNRGREKLFF.

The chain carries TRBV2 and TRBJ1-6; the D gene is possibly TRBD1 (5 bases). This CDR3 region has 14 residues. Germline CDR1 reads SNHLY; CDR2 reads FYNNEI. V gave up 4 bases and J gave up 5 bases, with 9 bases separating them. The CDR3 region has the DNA TGTGCCAGCAGTGTCAGGGTAAATAATTCACCCCTCCACTTT. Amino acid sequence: CASSVRVNNSPLHF. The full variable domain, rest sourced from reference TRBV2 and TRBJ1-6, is EPEVTQTPSHQVTQMGQEVILRCVPISNHLYFYWYRQILGQKVEFLVSFYNNEISEKSEIFDDQFSVERPDGSNFTLKIRSTKLEDSAMYFCASSVRVNNSPLHFGNGTRLTVT.

The CDR3 nucleotides read TGCGCCAGCAGGTACAGGGTCGGCACTGAAGCTTTCTTT. It translates to CASRYRVGTEAFF. The V call is TRBV5-1, the J call TRBJ1-1, with D possibly TRBD1 on 6 matching bases. V gave up 5 bases and J gave up 4 bases, with 12 bases separating them. This CDR3 spans 13 amino acids. From germline, CDR1 is SGHRS and CDR2 YFSETQ.

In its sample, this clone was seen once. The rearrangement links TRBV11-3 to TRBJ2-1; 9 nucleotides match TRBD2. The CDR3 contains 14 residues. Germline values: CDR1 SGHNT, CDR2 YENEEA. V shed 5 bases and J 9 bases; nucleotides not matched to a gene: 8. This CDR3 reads CASSVAGERGEQFF. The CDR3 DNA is TGTGCCAGCAGCGTAGCGGGAGAGAGGGGTGAGCAGTTCTTC.

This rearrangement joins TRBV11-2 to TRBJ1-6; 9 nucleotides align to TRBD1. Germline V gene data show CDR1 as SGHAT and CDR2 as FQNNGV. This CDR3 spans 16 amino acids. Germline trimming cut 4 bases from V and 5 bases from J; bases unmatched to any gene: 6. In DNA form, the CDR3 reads TGTGCCAGCAGCTCGTTGACAGGGGGAAATAATTCACCCCTCCACTTT. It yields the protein CASSSLTGGNNSPLHF.

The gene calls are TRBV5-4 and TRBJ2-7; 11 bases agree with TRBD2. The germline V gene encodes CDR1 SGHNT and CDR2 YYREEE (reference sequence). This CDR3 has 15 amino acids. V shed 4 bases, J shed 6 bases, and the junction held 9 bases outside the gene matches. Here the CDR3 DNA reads TGTGCCAGCAGCGTCCCTACACTAGCGGGGGTCGAGCAGTACTTC. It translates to CASSVPTLAGVEQYF.

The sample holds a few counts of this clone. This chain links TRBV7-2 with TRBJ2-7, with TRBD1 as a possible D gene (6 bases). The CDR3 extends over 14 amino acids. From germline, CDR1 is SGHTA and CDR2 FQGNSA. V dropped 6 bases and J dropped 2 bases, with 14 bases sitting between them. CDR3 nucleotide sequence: TGTGCCAGCAGTAATAACAGGGTCGCCTACGAGCAGTACTTC. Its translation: CASSNNRVAYEQYF.

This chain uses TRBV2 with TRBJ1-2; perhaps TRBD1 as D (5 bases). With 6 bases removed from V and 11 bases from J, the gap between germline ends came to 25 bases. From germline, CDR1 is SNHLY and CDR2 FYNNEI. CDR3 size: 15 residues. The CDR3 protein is CASRGTRVSLVGYTF. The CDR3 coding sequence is TGTGCCAGCAGGGGAACCAGGGTTTCCCTTGTGGGGTACACCTTC.

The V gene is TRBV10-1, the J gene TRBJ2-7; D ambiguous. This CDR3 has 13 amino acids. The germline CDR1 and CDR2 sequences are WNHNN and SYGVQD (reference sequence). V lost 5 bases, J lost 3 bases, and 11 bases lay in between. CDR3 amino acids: CASSRAHSYEQYF. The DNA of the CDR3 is TGCGCCAGCAGTAGGGCCCATAGCTACGAGCAGTACTTC.

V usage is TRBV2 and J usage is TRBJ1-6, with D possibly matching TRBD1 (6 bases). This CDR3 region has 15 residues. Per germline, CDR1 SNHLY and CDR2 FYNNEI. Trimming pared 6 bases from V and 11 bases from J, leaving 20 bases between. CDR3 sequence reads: CASSLDRGTITPLHF. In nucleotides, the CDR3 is TGTGCCAGCAGCTTAGATCGAGGGACAATTACACCCCTCCACTTT.

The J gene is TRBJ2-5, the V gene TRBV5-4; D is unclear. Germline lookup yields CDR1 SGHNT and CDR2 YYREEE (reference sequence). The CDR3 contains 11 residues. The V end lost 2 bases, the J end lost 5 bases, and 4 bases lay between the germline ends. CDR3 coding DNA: TGTGCCAGCAGCTTCTCCGAGACCCAGTACTTC. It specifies CASSFSETQYF.